A single sample gave rise to the 27 T cell receptor beta chains below, sequenced in a study of graft-versus-host responses after intestinal transplantation. These receptors have no known antigen. Measured with immunoSEQ multiplex PCR; TCRdb has only the in-frame clones, and not every one. The repertoire holds 25,000 to 35,000 clones, with around 83% as singletons. The sample was unstimulated CD8+ T cells sorted from spleen or lymph node cells, taken before intestinal transplant. The receptors stem from a human donor who received an intestinal transplant.

This chain joins TRBV4-1 and TRBJ1-1; perhaps TRBD1 as D (5 bases). The V and J ends lost 3 bases and 1 base respectively, with 12 bases between them. Germline V lookup: CDR1 MGHRA, CDR2 YSYEKL. This CDR3 comprises 15 residues. CDR3 DNA sequence: TGCGCCAGCAGCCACTCGGGACTGTCGAACACTGAAGCTTTCTTT. Protein product: CASSHSGLSNTEAFF.

This clone appeared once. The chain recombines TRBV6-1 with TRBJ1-2; D might be TRBD1 (5 bases). The germline V gene has CDR1 MNHNS and CDR2 SASEGT. V was trimmed by 0 bases and J by 5 bases, leaving 10 bases between them. The CDR3 loop spans 14 amino acids. As DNA, the CDR3 is TGTGCCAGCAGTGAAGCGCTCGGGGGGTATGGCTACACCTTC. Translated: CASSEALGGYGYTF.

J is TRBJ2-5 and V is TRBV7-9, with 10 bases aligning to TRBD2. The V gene's germline CDR1 is SEHNR and CDR2 FQNEAQ (reference sequence). Unmatched junction bases numbered 3, after V lost 4 bases and J lost 4 bases. This CDR3 is built from 14 residues. The CDR3 coding sequence is TGTGCCAGCAGCTCCGGGACTAGCGTAGAGACCCAGTACTTC. This translates into CASSSGTSVETQYF.

The J gene is TRBJ2-7, the V gene TRBV2, with 11 nucleotides matching TRBD2. This CDR3 contains 15 residues. Germline loops: CDR1 SNHLY, CDR2 FYNNEI. V was pared by 6 bases and J by 0 bases, with 4 bases of the junction left unmatched. Written as DNA, the CDR3 is TGTGCCAGCAGGTATCTAGCGGGGGGCTCCTACGAGCAGTACTTC. The encoded protein is CASRYLAGGSYEQYF.

The V call is TRBV4-1, the J call TRBJ1-1; D is possibly TRBD1 (6 bases). This CDR3 has 17 residues. Germline V gene sequence: CDR1 MGHRA, CDR2 YSYEKL. V lost 1 base, J lost 2 bases, and 17 bases lay in between. CDR3 sequence reads: CASSQVGRGGGNTEAFF. The CDR3 region has the DNA TGCGCCAGCAGCCAAGTCGGCAGGGGAGGGGGTAACACTGAAGCTTTCTTT.

The rearrangement uses TRBV7-9 and TRBJ2-5; D gene uncertain. Per the germline V gene, CDR1 is SEHNR and CDR2 is FQNEAQ (reference sequence). The CDR3 loop spans 13 amino acids. Between the trimmed V and J ends, which lost 1 base and 2 bases, there was a span of 5 bases. The CDR3 spells CASSLGAQETQYF. The CDR3 DNA reads TGTGCCAGCAGCTTAGGGGCGCAAGAGACCCAGTACTTC.

The rearrangement joins TRBV18 to TRBJ2-2; D gene unclear. From germline, CDR1 is KGHSH and CDR2 LQKENI. There are 17 residues in the CDR3. V lost 0 bases and J 4 bases, leaving 15 bases between the germline ends. For the CDR3, the DNA is TGTGCCAGCTCACCACCGGCGGCAAACCTGGGCACCGGGGAGCTGTTTTTT. Its protein product is CASSPPAANLGTGELFF.

This chain uses TRBV19 with TRBJ2-2; 8 bases align to TRBD1. CDR1 and CDR2 from the germline V gene are LNHDA and SQIVND (reference sequence). The CDR3 covers 16 residues. The J segment lost 0 bases and the V segment lost 5 bases, leaving 5 bases of the junction unmatched. CDR3 DNA: TGTGCCAGTAGTTTGGACAGGGTGACGAACACCGGGGAGCTGTTTTTT. Protein: CASSLDRVTNTGELFF.

By sample fraction, this clone is hyperexpanded. The chain joins TRBV10-3 to TRBJ1-5, with a weak D call TRBD1 (5 bases). The CDR3 has 17 residues. V was clipped by 0 bases and J by 2 bases, with 14 bases between them. Germline CDR1 reads ENHRY; CDR2 reads SYGVKD. The CDR3 coding sequence is TGTGCCATCAGTGAGTCGAAGCCAGGGAAGCGCAATCAGCCCCAGCATTTT. Translated, it gives CAISESKPGKRNQPQHF.

The genes are TRBV7-8 and TRBJ2-1; D unresolved. The CDR3 is 13 amino acids. Germline V gene lookup returns CDR1 SGHVS and CDR2 FQNEAQ. Trimming stripped 1 base from V and 1 base from J, with 2 bases between. The CDR3 region is CASSLVSYNEQFF. CDR3 coding DNA: TGTGCCAGCAGCTTAGTATCCTACAATGAGCAGTTCTTC.

CDR3 sequence reads: CASSVQTGTYSNQPQHF. The CDR3 region has the DNA TGTGCCAGCAGTGTACAGACAGGCACTTATAGCAATCAGCCCCAGCATTTT. V usage is TRBV2 and J usage is TRBJ1-5; possibly TRBD1 for D (6 bases). The CDR3 totals 17 residues. Trimming removed 4 bases at V and 0 bases at J, with 16 bases between. Germline CDR1 SNHLY, CDR2 FYNNEI.

V usage is TRBV29-1 and J usage is TRBJ2-1, with 8 positions matching TRBD1. The CDR3 runs to 14 residues. Germline CDR1 is SQVTM and CDR2 is ANQGSEA. J lost 1 base, V lost 8 bases, and 7 bases had no gene match. For the CDR3, the DNA is TGCAGCTGGGCCACAGGGGGATCCTACAATGAGCAGTTCTTC. Protein product: CSWATGGSYNEQFF.

This rearrangement joins TRBV4-2 to TRBJ2-1; D not certain. Germline values: CDR1 LGHNA, CDR2 YNFKEQ. The V end was cut by 3 bases, the J end by 4 bases, with 4 bases between. The CDR3 loop spans 12 amino acids. The CDR3, as DNA: TGTGCCAGCAGCCAGGCTTACAATGAGCAGTTCTTC. Protein: CASSQAYNEQFF.

The rearrangement uses TRBV12-5 and TRBJ1-3; perhaps TRBD1 as D (6 bases). Trimming shortened V by 4 bases and J by 0 bases, and 16 bases separated the two germline ends. Germline loops: CDR1 LGHNT, CDR2 FRNRAP. The CDR3 is made up of 17 amino acids. The CDR3 protein is CASGSDDYRASGNTIYF. In DNA form, the CDR3 reads TGTGCTAGTGGTTCGGACGATTACAGGGCCTCTGGAAACACCATATATTTT.

The table lists this clone with a count of one. V usage is TRBV27 and J usage is TRBJ2-7; TRBD1 matches at 7 bases. Germline V gene sequence: CDR1 MNHEY, CDR2 SMNVEV (reference sequence). V trimming: 8 bases; J trimming: 3 bases; junction bases outside the gene matches: 7. The CDR3 contains 13 residues. CDR3 nucleotides: TGTGCCAGCGGTCCGGGACAGAACTACGAGCAGTACTTC. It yields the protein CASGPGQNYEQYF.

The chain links TRBV4-2 to TRBJ2-1; 7 positions agree with TRBD2. This CDR3 contains 16 residues. Looked up from germline, CDR1 is LGHNA and CDR2 is YNFKEQ. The J segment lost 8 bases and the V segment lost 0 bases, leaving 10 bases of the junction unmatched. The CDR3 region is CASSQETSSDRHEQFF. The CDR3 nucleotides are TGTGCCAGCAGCCAAGAGACTAGCTCGGATAGGCATGAGCAGTTCTTC.

The V call is TRBV19, the J call TRBJ2-7, with D unclear. This CDR3 region has 14 residues. Per germline, CDR1 LNHDA and CDR2 SQIVND (reference sequence). V lost 5 bases, J lost 4 bases, and 15 bases lay in between. In DNA, the CDR3 is TGTGCCAGTAGTTCGACACCATATCTGTACGAGCAGTACTTC. Protein sequence: CASSSTPYLYEQYF.

The chain combines TRBV11-2 with TRBJ1-4; 7 bases are shared with TRBD1. CDR3 size: 18 residues. Germline V gives CDR1 SGHAT, CDR2 FQNNGV. The trim removed 0 bases at V and 4 bases at J, leaving 11 bases unmatched. The DNA for the CDR3 is TGTGCCAGCAGCTTAGAGGGACTCGAGGACAGGTATAATGAAAAACTGTTTTTT. Residues: CASSLEGLEDRYNEKLFF.

The J gene is TRBJ2-7, the V gene TRBV9, with D maybe TRBD2 (5 bases). The germline CDR1 and CDR2 sequences are SGDLS and YYNGEE. The length of the CDR3 is 14 residues. Trimming cost V 6 bases and J 2 bases, with 15 bases left between them. The CDR3 DNA reads as TGTGCCAGCAATGCGGATGGGAGCACCTACGAGCAGTACTTC. This encodes CASNADGSTYEQYF.

The CDR3 sequence is CASRLEAGGTDTQYF. CDR3 bases: TGTGCCAGCCGACTCGAGGCGGGGGGCACAGATACGCAGTATTTT. The chain is built from TRBV2 and TRBJ2-3, with 7 bases matching TRBD2. Unmatched junction bases numbered 9, after V lost 8 bases and J lost 1 base. The CDR3 length is 15 residues. The V gene's germline CDR1 is SNHLY and CDR2 FYNNEI.

The CDR3: CASSSSSGGERETQYF. The CDR3 coding sequence is TGTGCCAGCAGCTCGTCTAGCGGGGGGGAACGAGAGACCCAGTACTTC. The chain recombines TRBV5-4 with TRBJ2-5; TRBD2 aligns across 12 bases. Trimming removed 3 bases from V and 4 bases from J; junction bases left unmatched: 7. The CDR3 has 16 residues. Germline V lookup: CDR1 SGHNT, CDR2 YYREEE (reference sequence).

The V and J genes are TRBV5-6 and TRBJ2-7; tentative D call: TRBD2 (5 bases). Germline assignment: CDR1 SGHDT and CDR2 YYEEEE. V was clipped by 0 bases and J by 3 bases, with 10 bases between them. The CDR3 runs to 14 residues. The CDR3 loop is CASSLGGWNYEQYF. The CDR3 DNA reads as TGTGCCAGCAGCTTGGGAGGGTGGAACTACGAGCAGTACTTC.

The chain carries TRBV7-3 and TRBJ1-6; TRBD1 matches at 10 bases. Per the germline V gene, CDR1 is SGHTA and CDR2 is FQGTGA. The CDR3 runs 15 residues. Germline trimming cut 2 bases from V and 9 bases from J; bases unmatched to any gene: 4. This chain's CDR3 is CASSLADRGSSPLHF. The CDR3 bases are TGTGCCAGCAGCTTAGCGGACAGGGGGAGTTCACCCCTCCACTTT.

The chain carries TRBV4-1 and TRBJ2-1, with TRBD1 identical over 8 bases. CDR1 MGHRA and CDR2 YSYEKL come from the germline V gene. This CDR3 is built from 15 residues. Trimming took 3 bases from V and 3 from J; bases not matched to a gene: 4. CDR3 nucleotides: TGCGCCAGCAGCCACAGACAGGGGATCTACAATGAGCAGTTCTTC. It yields the protein CASSHRQGIYNEQFF.

This clone was seen a handful of times. Germline and junction disagree at one end, which may indicate a read error. The CDR3 sequence is CASSPRGAGCTF. The CDR3 DNA reads TGTGCCAGCAGTCCCCGTGGGGCCGGCTGCACCTTC. The genes are TRBV27 and TRBJ1-2; tentatively, D is TRBD1 (5 bases). Germline-derived CDR1 and CDR2 are MNHEY and SMNVEV (reference sequence). The CDR3 has 12 amino acids.

The V and J genes are TRBV5-1 and TRBJ2-7, with D perhaps TRBD1 (7 bases). V lost 2 bases and J 2 bases, leaving 11 bases between the germline ends. The CDR3 spans 14 residues. Germline loops: CDR1 SGHRS, CDR2 YFSETQ. This chain's CDR3 is CASSFAGQTYEQYF. The CDR3 DNA sequence: TGCGCCAGCAGCTTCGCGGGACAGACCTACGAGCAGTACTTC.

The chain recombines TRBV18 with TRBJ1-2; TRBD1 is a possible D gene (6 bases). Trimming stripped 1 base from V and 2 bases from J, with 11 bases between. The germline gives CDR1 KGHSH, CDR2 LQKENI. The CDR3 is 15 amino acids. The CDR3, as DNA: TGTGCCAGCTCACCACAGGGGGGGGTCAACTATGGCTACACCTTC. Translating gives CASSPQGGVNYGYTF.